This T cell receptor (beta chain) was recovered during a study of beta chain features in type 1 diabetes. This clone has only a few counts. Isolation of CD4+ naive, central memory, regulatory and stem cell-like memory cells was achieved by sorting via CD45RO/CCR7/CD25/CD127/CD95/CD27. In all sorted populations, purity surpassed 95%. CDR3 length equals 13 residues. Germline CDR1 SNHLY, CDR2 FYNNEI. J lost 9 bases, V lost 6 bases, and 7 bases had no gene match. TCRB transcripts that were expressed got sequenced, as all of the isolated RNA had been reverse transcribed. This table comes from immunoSEQ multiplex PCR, and its TCRdb copy is limited to in-frame clones, with some not included. The sample gives 300,000 to 450,000 clones, 10% to 15% of which show up once; around 0.02% is in the top ten.

The sequence was obtained from a young man in good health. The chain joins TRBV2 to TRBJ2-1; 8 bases agree with TRBD2. The specimen was naive CD4+ T cells from blood. This CDR3 reads CASRLGLAGEQFF. In DNA, the CDR3 is TGTGCCAGCAGACTCGGACTAGCCGGTGAGCAGTTCTTC.